This TCR beta chain emerged from a study of blood T cell repertoires in COVID-19. Turning to the study itself: Spain, Italy and the United States supplied samples that represented acute and convalescent COVID-19.

The CDR3 length is 15 residues. CDR1 is SGHTS and CDR2 is YDEGEE in the germline V gene. Trimming removed 1 base from V and 0 bases from J; junction bases left unmatched: 1. Participants had their cohort set by participant-reported clinical history. In the authors' workflow: For nucleated cells, counts were estimated from reference gene primer amplification. The data were produced by immunoSEQ multiplex PCR, yet TCRdb's version contains in-frame clones alone and is incomplete. The V and J calls and clone size come from that table; D and trimming were worked out from the DNA. The sample carries about 190,000 clones, 86% recorded once.

The chain couples TRBV5-8 to TRBJ2-1; 7 bases line up with TRBD2. This receptor was identified in a woman in her thirties or forties in a cohort exposed to, infected with or recovered from COVID-19 (not recorded which). The sample was PBMCs or T cells enriched from blood (not recorded which). In nucleotides, the CDR3 is TGTGCCAGCAGCTTGCGGGAGGCCTCCTACAATGAGCAGTTCTTC. This encodes CASSLREASYNEQFF. The variable domain in full, with the rest retrieved from reference TRBV5-8 and TRBJ2-1, is EAGVTQSPTHLIKTRGQQATLRCSPISGHTSVYWYQQALGLGLQFLLWYDEGEERNRGNFPPRFSGRQFPNYSSELNVNALELEDSALYLCASSLREASYNEQFFGPGTRLTVL.